These 30 T cell receptor beta chains were all obtained from the same sample, sequenced in a study of blood T cells in healthy people across ages (dated by TCRdb to about 2015). Library preparation was by 5' RACE. The listed sequencing device is Illumina HiSeq 2500. A second roughly 6 to 12 cycle PCR used a sample-barcoded 5' primer and a J-beta primer mix. Using fastp trimming at Q25 and MiXCR clonotype assembly, TCRdb reanalyzed the public sequencing data and kept in-frame beta chains. Every distinct CDR3 protein forms one entry, paired with its most common genes and DNA. The sample yields roughly 1.5 million distinct CDR3 sequences; 40% to 45% were counted once. The ten largest clones add up to around 4% of the sample. The sample comprised blood. Receptors were obtained from a woman aged 18 to 35 in good health.

The V gene is TRBV7-8, the J gene TRBJ2-1; D is unresolved. Trimming pared 1 base from V and 2 bases from J, leaving 9 bases between. Germline values: CDR1 SGHVS, CDR2 FQNEAQ. CDR3 length: 15 amino acids. CDR3 in DNA: TGTGCCAGCAGCTTAGTCCCAGATACCTACAATGAGCAGTTCTTC. It yields the protein CASSLVPDTYNEQFF.

This chain links TRBV20-1 with TRBJ2-7, with TRBD2 as a possible D gene (5 bases). The CDR3 sequence is 16 residues long. Germline V gives CDR1 DFQATT, CDR2 SNEGSKA (reference sequence). V lost 5 bases, J lost 4 bases, and 24 bases lay in between. As DNA, the CDR3 is TGCAGTGCTTCAAGAGGGCTAGGAAGGAGACCTTACGAGCAGTACTTC. Amino acid sequence: CSASRGLGRRPYEQYF.

This clonotype was observed a handful of times. The chain joins TRBV7-2 to TRBJ2-2; no definite D call. The V end was cut by 0 bases, the J end by 5 bases, with 7 bases between. There are 14 residues in the CDR3. Germline loops: CDR1 SGHTA, CDR2 FQGNSA. The CDR3 loop is CASSLARDTGELFF. For the CDR3, the DNA is TGTGCCAGCAGCTTAGCTAGGGATACCGGGGAGCTGTTTTTT.

There are a few counts of this clonotype. The J gene is TRBJ1-1, the V gene TRBV27; 11 nucleotides match TRBD1. The CDR3 covers 15 residues. From germline, CDR1 is MNHEY and CDR2 SMNVEV (reference sequence). V was pared by 6 bases and J by 5 bases, with 8 bases of the junction left unmatched. The CDR3 spells CASRLDRGRYTEAFF. The CDR3 region has the DNA TGTGCCAGCAGGTTGGACAGGGGGCGTTATACTGAAGCTTTCTTT.

This clonotype was seen a handful of times. V usage is TRBV5-8 and J usage is TRBJ2-3; D gene unclear. V lost 5 bases, J lost 0 bases, and 16 bases lay in between. From germline, CDR1 is SGHTS and CDR2 YDEGEE. The CDR3 has 16 amino acids. The CDR3 spells CASSVILLPSTDTQYF. The CDR3 DNA reads as TGTGCCAGCAGTGTCATCCTACTTCCTAGCACAGATACGCAGTATTTT.

This chain uses TRBV19 with TRBJ2-4; tentatively, D is TRBD1 (5 bases). From germline, CDR1 is LNHDA and CDR2 SQIVND (reference sequence). The germline V and J ends were trimmed by 11 bases and 3 bases, with 14 bases remaining between them. The CDR3 runs to 13 residues. The CDR3 coding sequence is TGTGCCTCGGCAGGGATTGACAAAAACATTCAGTACTTC. Translation: CASAGIDKNIQYF.

This clonotype was picked up many times. The rearrangement uses TRBV9 and TRBJ2-3; no definite D call. The V gene's germline CDR1 is SGDLS and CDR2 YYNGEE. Trimming shortened V by 3 bases and J by 0 bases, and 5 bases separated the two germline ends. CDR3 length equals 13 residues. The CDR3 loop is CASSASSTDTQYF. The CDR3 nucleotides are TGTGCCAGCAGCGCCAGTAGCACAGATACGCAGTATTTT.

This clonotype was observed a few times. J is TRBJ2-1 and V is TRBV12-3 or TRBV12-4; D unclear. This CDR3 comprises 15 residues. Between the trimmed V and J ends, which lost 3 bases and 5 bases, there was a span of 14 bases. CDR3 protein: CASSFYLADHNEQFF. CDR3 nucleotide sequence: TGTGCCAGCAGTTTTTACCTCGCGGATCACAATGAGCAGTTCTTC.

This clonotype was seen a handful of times. This chain joins TRBV13 and TRBJ2-1; D gene ambiguous. V gave up 3 bases and J gave up 4 bases, with 10 bases separating them. The CDR3 has 14 amino acids. Germline assignment: CDR1 PRHDT and CDR2 FYEKMQ (reference sequence). CDR3 amino acids: CASSFTKAYNEQFF. DNA for the CDR3: TGTGCCAGCAGCTTCACCAAGGCGTACAATGAGCAGTTCTTC.

V and J are TRBV6-6 and TRBJ1-2; a weak D match, TRBD1 (5 bases). V was clipped by 8 bases and J by 7 bases, with 14 bases between them. Germline V gives CDR1 MNHNY, CDR2 SVGAGI (reference sequence). The CDR3 totals 12 residues. CDR3 bases: TGTGCCAGCGACCAGGGTCGGAGTGGCTACACCTTC. Amino acid sequence: CASDQGRSGYTF.

The J gene is TRBJ1-4, the V gene TRBV6-5; TRBD1 might be the D (5 bases). The V gene lost 5 bases and the J gene lost 10 bases, with 11 bases spanning the gap. The CDR3 sequence is 12 residues long. CDR1 is MNHEY and CDR2 is SVGAGI in the germline V gene. CDR3 nucleotide sequence: TGTGCCAGCAGTCCTCCCGACAGAAAACTGTTTTTT. Translation gives CASSPPDRKLFF.

Only a few counts were recorded for this clonotype. The chain is built from TRBV28 and TRBJ2-1, with 9 bases lining up with TRBD1. This CDR3 has 13 residues. The germline V gene has CDR1 MDHEN and CDR2 SYDVKM. Trimming took 5 bases from V and 14 from J; bases not matched to a gene: 10. As DNA, the CDR3 is TGTGCCAGCAGTGGGCGCGGAGGGACAGGGAAGTTCTTC. It encodes CASSGRGGTGKFF. The complete variable domain, with remaining parts taken from reference TRBV28 and TRBJ2-1, reads DVKVTQSSRYLVKRTGEKVFLECVQDMDHENMFWYRQDPGLGLRLIYFSYDVKMKEKGDIPEGYSVSREKKERFSLILESASTNQTSMYLCASSGRGGTGKFFGPGTRLTVL.

This clonotype was seen a few times. The chain joins TRBV14 to TRBJ1-2; no clear D gene. Germline values: CDR1 SGHDN, CDR2 FVKESK. V was pared by 0 bases and J by 8 bases, with 16 bases between. This CDR3 has 15 amino acids. CDR3 in amino acids: CASSQESRGSGGYTF. The CDR3 coding sequence is TGTGCCAGCAGCCAAGAAAGTCGGGGTTCCGGGGGCTACACCTTC.

There are a few counts of this clonotype. This chain joins TRBV5-1 and TRBJ2-3; 7 positions agree with TRBD2. J was trimmed by 2 bases and V by 7 bases; bases with no gene match: 7. CDR3 length: 14 residues. CDR1 is SGHRS, CDR2 YFSETQ, per germline. CDR3: CASSGGRITDTQYF. The DNA of the CDR3 is TGCGCCAGCTCGGGGGGAAGGATCACAGATACGCAGTATTTT.

This chain joins TRBV4-2 and TRBJ2-7, with 10 bases identical to TRBD1. The length of the CDR3 is 15 residues. Germline V gives CDR1 LGHNA, CDR2 YNFKEQ. Trimming removed 5 bases from V and 6 bases from J; junction bases left unmatched: 10. The CDR3 nucleotides are TGTGCCAGCAGCGCACCCGGGACAGGGGTTTCCGAGCAGTACTTC. It codes for CASSAPGTGVSEQYF.

This clonotype was detected a few times. The V and J genes are TRBV12-3 or TRBV12-4 and TRBJ2-1, with TRBD2 matching 7 bases. The CDR3 is made up of 12 amino acids. Trimming cost V 6 bases and J 10 bases; bases outside gene matches: 6. Here the CDR3 DNA reads TGTGCCAGCAGCCGTAAGGGAGGGGAGCAGTTCTTC. This encodes CASSRKGGEQFF.

The gene calls are TRBV20-1 and TRBJ1-4, with D maybe TRBD1 (5 bases). This CDR3 has 13 amino acids. The V end lost 5 bases, the J end lost 4 bases, and 11 bases lay between the germline ends. Germline values: CDR1 DFQATT, CDR2 SNEGSKA (reference sequence). Written as DNA, the CDR3 is TGCAGTGCTCCGATGGGGGTTAATGAAAAACTGTTTTTT. This encodes CSAPMGVNEKLFF.

This sequence joins TRBV2 and TRBJ2-3; 9 nucleotides align to TRBD2. The trim removed 2 bases at V and 3 bases at J, leaving 6 bases unmatched. The CDR3 is made up of 16 amino acids. The germline gives CDR1 SNHLY, CDR2 FYNNEI. The CDR3 region is CASSERASGETDTQYF. DNA of the CDR3: TGTGCCAGCAGTGAAAGGGCTAGCGGGGAAACAGATACGCAGTATTTT.

This clonotype was seen once. This chain joins TRBV5-1 and TRBJ2-3, with TRBD2 identical over 7 bases. With 0 bases clipped from V and 0 bases from J, the junction kept 7 bases outside the gene matches. Germline loops: CDR1 SGHRS, CDR2 YFSETQ. The CDR3 loop spans 17 amino acids. The CDR3 nucleotides are TGCGCCAGCAGCTTGGGGCCAGCGGGACCTAGCACAGATACGCAGTATTTT. Protein sequence: CASSLGPAGPSTDTQYF.

V gene TRBV5-1 combines with J gene TRBJ2-5, with a tentative D call TRBD2 (6 bases). CDR1 is SGHRS and CDR2 is YFSETQ in the germline V gene. The CDR3 length is 14 residues. Trimming removed 6 bases from V and 2 bases from J, with 14 bases in between. CDR3 sequence (DNA): TGCGCCAGCACTAGGCAGGGAGGTCAAGAGACCCAGTACTTC. The encoded protein is CASTRQGGQETQYF.

The chain has TRBV7-2 and TRBJ1-2; no definite D call. V was shortened by 1 base and J by 13 bases, with 10 bases between the two germline ends. Germline loops: CDR1 SGHTA, CDR2 FQGNSA. The CDR3 totals 11 residues. The CDR3 region has the DNA TGTGCCAGCAGCTTAGGAAGCCCTCCCACCTTC. Amino acids: CASSLGSPPTF.

On this clonotype itself: At one end, the junction sequence differs from germline, possibly due to a read error. The chain is built from TRBV7-9 and TRBJ1-5; D unclear. Germline assignment: CDR1 SEHNR and CDR2 FQNEAQ (reference sequence). The CDR3 loop spans 12 amino acids. The CDR3 loop is CANSPSTGPQHF. The DNA for the CDR3 is TGTGCCAACAGCCCTTCCACGGGGCCCCAGCATTTT. Full variable domain (rest looked up from reference TRBV7-9 and TRBJ1-5): DTGVSQNPRHKITKRGQNVTFRCDPISEHNRLYWYRQTLGQGPEFLTYFQNEAQLEKSRLLSDRFSAERPKGSFSTLEIQRTEQGDSAMYLCANSPSTGPQHFGDGTRLSIL.

This clonotype was seen a handful of times. The chain uses TRBV7-2 and TRBJ1-4, with TRBD1 as a possible D gene (6 bases). V was shortened by 1 base and J by 0 bases, with 15 bases between the two germline ends. The germline V gene has CDR1 SGHTA and CDR2 FQGNSA. CDR3 length: 18 amino acids. The CDR3 reads CASSLVPGGVATNEKLFF. In nucleotides, the CDR3 is TGTGCCAGCAGCTTAGTTCCCGGGGGCGTTGCAACTAATGAAAAACTGTTTTTT.

The CDR3 protein is CASSQDEGGASQPQHF. CDR3 nucleotide sequence: TGTGCCAGCAGCCAAGATGAAGGGGGGGCCAGTCAGCCCCAGCATTTT. The V gene is TRBV4-2, the J gene TRBJ1-5, with D perhaps TRBD1 (6 bases). The germline V gene has CDR1 LGHNA and CDR2 YNFKEQ. This CDR3 region has 16 residues. V dropped 0 bases and J dropped 6 bases, with 15 bases sitting between them.

The V gene is TRBV7-9, the J gene TRBJ1-1; D call uncertain. This CDR3 is built from 12 residues. V lost 1 base and J lost 8, with 8 bases in between. Per the germline V gene, CDR1 is SEHNR and CDR2 is FQNEAQ (reference sequence). This CDR3 is CASSLVTVEAFF. The CDR3 DNA reads as TGTGCCAGCAGCTTAGTTACCGTGGAAGCTTTCTTT.

To note about this clonotype: This sequence may be a read error, since a much larger clone differs from it by one base. V usage is TRBV5-5 and J usage is TRBJ2-4; no firm D call. The tail of the sequence fits TRBJ2-7 better, so the J call may be wrong. Germline values: CDR1 SGHKS, CDR2 YYEKEE (reference sequence). CDR3 length: 12 amino acids. Here the CDR3 reads CASGLLRYEQYF. CDR3 sequence (DNA): TGTGCCAGCGGCTTGCTCCGTTACGAGCAGTACTTC.

The chain employs TRBV20-1 and TRBJ2-5, with D hard to call. The germline V gene has CDR1 DFQATT and CDR2 SNEGSKA (reference sequence). CDR3 length: 11 residues. The ends were cut back, 3 bases at V and 11 bases at J, with 13 bases in the middle. The CDR3 here is CSARQTVVQYF. The DNA of the CDR3 is TGCAGTGCTAGGCAGACTGTTGTGCAGTACTTC.

With regard to this clonotype: A much larger clonotype is one base distant, so this may be a read error. CDR3 bases: TGCGCCAGCAGCCGGAGAGCGGGAGTTGATGAGCAGTACTTC. It is translated as CASSRRAGVDEQYF. The V and J genes are TRBV4-1 and TRBJ2-5; 8 bases fit TRBD2. Germline-derived CDR1 and CDR2 are MGHRA and YSYEKL. V shed 4 bases, J shed 11 bases, and the junction held 12 bases outside the gene matches. The CDR3 has 14 residues.

CDR3 amino acids: CASSVLGGKNIQYF. The CDR3 DNA sequence: TGTGCCAGCAGCGTCCTGGGAGGCAAAAACATTCAGTACTTC. The chain carries TRBV7-2 and TRBJ2-4, with a possible D match to TRBD2 (6 bases). In germline, CDR1 is SGHTA, CDR2 FQGNSA. Trimming took off 5 bases at V and 3 bases at J, with 11 bases between the two ends. The CDR3 loop spans 14 amino acids.

The rearrangement joins TRBV12-3 or TRBV12-4 to TRBJ2-6, with TRBD2 matching over 8 bases. Germline trimming cut 5 bases from V and 0 bases from J; bases unmatched to any gene: 9. This CDR3 is built from 18 residues. The CDR3 protein is CASSPRPSGFSGANVLTF. CDR3 bases: TGTGCCAGCAGTCCTCGGCCTAGCGGGTTCTCTGGGGCCAACGTCCTGACTTTC.